This TCR beta chain came from a study of patients and donors after allogeneic stem cell transplantation. This CDR3 spans 13 amino acids. V lost 2 bases to trimming and J lost 7 bases, with 9 bases between them. Germline values: CDR1 SGHTA, CDR2 FQGNSA. TCRdb analysed the RT-PCR reads with MiXCR anew, one entry per CDR3 protein. The table records about 230,000 distinct CDR3 sequences, roughly an eighth of them present only once. Sequenced sample: blood, either unsorted or a sorted T cell fraction (not recorded which). The receptor was isolated from a human donor who was either an allogeneic HSCT recipient or a stem cell or donor lymphocyte infusion donor (not recorded which). It is not recorded whose cells these are; they may come from a transplant donor. This chain links TRBV7-2 with TRBJ2-4; D gene uncertain. CDR3 region: CASSLPTGNIQYF. In DNA, the CDR3 is TGTGCCAGCAGCTTACCAACGGGCAACATTCAGTACTTC.